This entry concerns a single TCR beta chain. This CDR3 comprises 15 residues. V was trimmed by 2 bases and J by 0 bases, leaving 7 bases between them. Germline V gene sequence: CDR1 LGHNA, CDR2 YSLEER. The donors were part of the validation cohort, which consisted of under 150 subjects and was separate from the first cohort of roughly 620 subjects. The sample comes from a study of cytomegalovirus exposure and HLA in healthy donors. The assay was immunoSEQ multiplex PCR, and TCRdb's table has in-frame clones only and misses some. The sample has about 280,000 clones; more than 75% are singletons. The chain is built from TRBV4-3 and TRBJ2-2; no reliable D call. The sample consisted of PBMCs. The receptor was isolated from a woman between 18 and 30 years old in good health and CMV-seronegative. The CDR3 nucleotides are TGCGCCAGCAGCCAACGAGCCTCGAACACCGGGGAGCTGTTTTTT. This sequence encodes CASSQRASNTGELFF.